This T cell receptor beta chain was sequenced in a study of CD8+ T cells in alopecia areata. Study-wide points: Unlike in mice, where it was clearer, TCR sharing across patients was less clear, possibly HLA-related.

The germline CDR1 and CDR2 sequences are SGHRS and YFSETQ. The J segment lost 7 bases and the V segment lost 4 bases, leaving 9 bases of the junction unmatched. The CDR3 is 15 amino acids. As regards this clone: Its antigen remains unknown.

Extraction and reverse transcription of RNA yielded cDNA as the sequencing template. The repertoire was sequenced with immunoSEQ multiplex PCR; TCRdb's copy has only in-frame clones and lacks some. The table shows 110,000 to 150,000 clones, with around 60% occurring only once. This clonotype originated in a human donor with alopecia areata. The chain is built from TRBV5-1 and TRBJ1-5; 9 bases are shared with TRBD1. The material sequenced was CD4+ T cells sorted from blood, taken at week 0. The CDR3 here is CASSLGTGNRQPQHF. The CDR3 DNA sequence: TGCGCCAGCAGCCTCGGGACAGGGAATCGACAGCCCCAGCATTTT. Drawing the rest from reference TRBV5-1 and TRBJ1-5, the complete variable domain is KAGVTQTPRYLIKTRGQQVTLSCSPISGHRSVSWYQQTPGQGLQFLFEYFSETQRNKGNFPGRFSGRQFSNSRSEMNVSTLELGDSALYLCASSLGTGNRQPQHFGDGTRLSIL.